This T cell receptor (beta chain) emerged from a study of blood T cells in healthy people across ages. Study observations and caveats: In long-lived donors, naive CD4+ cell counts and diversity exceeded those of aged donors.

The CDR3 covers 13 residues. Deletions cut 11 bases from V and 10 bases from J, with 21 bases between. Extraction yielded at least 5 micrograms of total RNA per sample. Comments on this clonotype: Its antigen remains unidentified.

Through a sample-barcoded 5' primer and a J-beta primer mix, a second PCR was run for roughly 6 to 11 cycles. TCRdb processed the 5' RACE reads anew with MiXCR; each CDR3 protein has one entry. The sample lists about 760,000 distinct CDR3 sequences, around three fifths occurring once. Sequencing was done on a sample of blood. The chain is built from TRBV12-3 or TRBV12-4 and TRBJ1-5; unclear D gene. The TCR originated in a man between 40 and 49 years old in good health. The CDR3 protein is CAGDLGLFPPQHF. In nucleotides, the CDR3 is TGTGCCGGAGACCTGGGTCTGTTCCCACCCCAGCATTTT.